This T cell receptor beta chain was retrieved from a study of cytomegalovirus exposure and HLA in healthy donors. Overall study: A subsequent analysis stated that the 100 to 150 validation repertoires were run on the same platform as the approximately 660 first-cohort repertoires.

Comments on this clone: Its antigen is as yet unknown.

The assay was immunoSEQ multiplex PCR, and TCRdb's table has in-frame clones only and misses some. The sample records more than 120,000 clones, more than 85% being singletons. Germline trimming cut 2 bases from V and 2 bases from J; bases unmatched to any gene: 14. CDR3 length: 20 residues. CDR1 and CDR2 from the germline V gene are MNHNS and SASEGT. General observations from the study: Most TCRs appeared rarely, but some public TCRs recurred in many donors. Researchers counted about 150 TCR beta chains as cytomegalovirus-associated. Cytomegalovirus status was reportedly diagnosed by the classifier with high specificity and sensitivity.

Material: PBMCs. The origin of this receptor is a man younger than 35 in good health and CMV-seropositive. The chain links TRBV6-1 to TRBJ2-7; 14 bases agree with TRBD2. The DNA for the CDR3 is TGTGCCAGCAGTGAACCGTGGGACAGGGGACTAGCGGGAGTAACCTACGAGCAGTACTTC. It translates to CASSEPWDRGLAGVTYEQYF.